The source of this TCR beta chain is a study of shared T cell receptors in the human thymus. Only in-frame clones appear in the TCRdb table, and some are missing; sequencing was by immunoSEQ multiplex PCR. The profile shows 630,000 or so clones, around 87% of them singletons. The ends lost 6 bases at V and 5 bases at J; junction bases unmatched: 10. The CDR3 consists of 15 residues. Germline CDR1 reads MNHEY; CDR2 reads SMNVEV (reference sequence). These data were also reused for a study on human thymus T cells. That source adds: It was from resections taken during corrective heart surgery that the thymus tissue came. Unrelated individuals had highly overlapping thymic repertoires, as reported in related research.

The gene calls are TRBV27 and TRBJ2-7; 10 nucleotides agree with TRBD1. This TCR came from a boy less than two years old with a congenital heart defect. Input material: thymocytes. The DNA for the CDR3 is TGTGCCAGCAGCAACGACAGGGGGCGCGACGACGAGCAGTACTTC. This translates into CASSNDRGRDDEQYF.